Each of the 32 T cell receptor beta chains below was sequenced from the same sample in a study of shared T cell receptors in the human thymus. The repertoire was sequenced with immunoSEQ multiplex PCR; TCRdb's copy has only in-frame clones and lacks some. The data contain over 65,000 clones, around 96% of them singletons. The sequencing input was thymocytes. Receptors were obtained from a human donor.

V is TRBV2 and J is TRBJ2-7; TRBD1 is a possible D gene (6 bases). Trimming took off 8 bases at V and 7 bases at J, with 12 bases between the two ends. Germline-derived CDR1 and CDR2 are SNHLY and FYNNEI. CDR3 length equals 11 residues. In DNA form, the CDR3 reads TGTGCCAGCGACAGGTTGAAGGAGCAGTACTTC. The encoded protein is CASDRLKEQYF.

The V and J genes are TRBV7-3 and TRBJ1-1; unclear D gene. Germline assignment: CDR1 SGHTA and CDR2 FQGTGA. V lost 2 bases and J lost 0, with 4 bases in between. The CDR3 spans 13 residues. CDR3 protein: CASSLELNTEAFF. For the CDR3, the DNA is TGTGCCAGCAGCTTAGAACTGAACACTGAAGCTTTCTTT. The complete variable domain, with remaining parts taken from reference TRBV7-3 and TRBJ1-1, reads GAGVSQTPSNKVTEKGKYVELRCDPISGHTALYWYRQSLGQGPEFLIYFQGTGAADDSGLPNDRFFAVRPEGSVSTLKIQRTERGDSAVYLCASSLELNTEAFFGQGTRLTVV.

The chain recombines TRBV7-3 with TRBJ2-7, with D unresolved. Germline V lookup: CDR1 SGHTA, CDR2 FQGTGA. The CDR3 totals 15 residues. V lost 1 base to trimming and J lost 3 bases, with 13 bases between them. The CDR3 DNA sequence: TGTGCCAGCAGCTTAATCCCAGGCTTCGGCTACGAGCAGTACTTC. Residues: CASSLIPGFGYEQYF.

The CDR3, as DNA: TGTGCCAGGACTAAAATCGTTTACGAGCAGTACTTC. Protein sequence: CARTKIVYEQYF. The chain joins TRBV21-1 to TRBJ2-7; the D call in the table, TRBD2, was not verified against the DNA. TRBV21-1 is a listed pseudogene. The CDR3 extends over 12 amino acids.

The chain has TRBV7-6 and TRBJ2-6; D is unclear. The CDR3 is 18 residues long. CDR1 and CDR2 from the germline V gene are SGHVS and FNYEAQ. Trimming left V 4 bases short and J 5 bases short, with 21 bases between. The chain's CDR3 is CASSSIPISQSRANVLTF. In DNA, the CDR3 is TGTGCCAGCAGCTCGATACCAATCTCACAAAGTCGGGCCAACGTCCTGACTTTC.

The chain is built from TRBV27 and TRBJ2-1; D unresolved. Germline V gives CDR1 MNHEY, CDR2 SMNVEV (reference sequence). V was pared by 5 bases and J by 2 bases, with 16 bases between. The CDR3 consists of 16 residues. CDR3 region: CASSKGPNQPYNEQFF. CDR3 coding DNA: TGTGCCAGCAGTAAAGGCCCGAACCAACCCTACAATGAGCAGTTCTTC.

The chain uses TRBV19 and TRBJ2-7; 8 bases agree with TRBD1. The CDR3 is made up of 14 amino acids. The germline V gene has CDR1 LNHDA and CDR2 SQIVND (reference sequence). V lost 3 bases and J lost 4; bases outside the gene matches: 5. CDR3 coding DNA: TGTGCCAGTAGTATCGGACAGGGTTTGTACGAGCAGTACTTC. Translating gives CASSIGQGLYEQYF.

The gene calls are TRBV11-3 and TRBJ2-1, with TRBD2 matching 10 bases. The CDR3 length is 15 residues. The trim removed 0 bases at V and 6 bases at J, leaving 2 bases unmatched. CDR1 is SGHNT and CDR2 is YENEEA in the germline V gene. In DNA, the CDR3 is TGTGCCAGCAGCTTAGAACTAGCGGGGACCAATGAGCAGTTCTTC. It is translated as CASSLELAGTNEQFF.

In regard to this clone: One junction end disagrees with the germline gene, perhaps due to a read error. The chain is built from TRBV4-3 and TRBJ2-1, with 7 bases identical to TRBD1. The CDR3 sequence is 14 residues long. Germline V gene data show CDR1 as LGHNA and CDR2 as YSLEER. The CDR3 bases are TGCGCCAGCAGCCAAGATCGAATTACAGGGGCCGGGCTCTTC. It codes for CASSQDRITGAGLF.

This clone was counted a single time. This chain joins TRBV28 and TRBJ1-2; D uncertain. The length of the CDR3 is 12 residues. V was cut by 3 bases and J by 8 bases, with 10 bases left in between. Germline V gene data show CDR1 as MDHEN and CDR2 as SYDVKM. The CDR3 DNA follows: TGTGCCAGCAGTTTGGGGTCCAGCGGCTACACCTTC. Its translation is CASSLGSSGYTF.

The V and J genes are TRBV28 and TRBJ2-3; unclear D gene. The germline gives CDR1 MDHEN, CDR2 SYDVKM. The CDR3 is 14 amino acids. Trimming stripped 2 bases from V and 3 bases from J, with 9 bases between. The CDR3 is CASSLVQLTDTQYF. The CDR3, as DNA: TGTGCCAGCAGTTTAGTGCAATTGACAGATACGCAGTATTTT.

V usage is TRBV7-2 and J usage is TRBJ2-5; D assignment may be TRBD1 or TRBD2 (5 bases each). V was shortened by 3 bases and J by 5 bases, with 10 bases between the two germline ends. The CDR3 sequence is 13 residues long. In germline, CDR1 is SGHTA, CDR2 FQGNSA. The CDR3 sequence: CASSFGGAETQYF. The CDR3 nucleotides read TGTGCCAGCAGCTTTGGGGGTGCCGAGACCCAGTACTTC.

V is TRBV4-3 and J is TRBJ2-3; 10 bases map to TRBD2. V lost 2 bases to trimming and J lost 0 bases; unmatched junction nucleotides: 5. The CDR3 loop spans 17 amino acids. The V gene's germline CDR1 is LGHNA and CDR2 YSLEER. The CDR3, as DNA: TGCGCCAGCAGCCAAAAACCTAGCGGGGGTAGCACAGATACGCAGTATTTT. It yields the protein CASSQKPSGGSTDTQYF.

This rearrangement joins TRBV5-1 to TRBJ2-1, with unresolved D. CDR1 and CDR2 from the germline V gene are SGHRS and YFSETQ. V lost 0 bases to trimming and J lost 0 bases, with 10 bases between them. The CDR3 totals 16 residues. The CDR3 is CASSLGLASSYNEQFF. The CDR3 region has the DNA TGCGCCAGCAGCTTGGGGCTGGCGAGCTCCTACAATGAGCAGTTCTTC.

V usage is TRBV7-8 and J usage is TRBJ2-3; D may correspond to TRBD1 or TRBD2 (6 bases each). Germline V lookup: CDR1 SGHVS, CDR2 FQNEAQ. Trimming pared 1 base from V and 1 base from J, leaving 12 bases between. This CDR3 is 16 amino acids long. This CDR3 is CASSLVGGRGTDTQYF. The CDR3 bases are TGTGCCAGCAGCTTAGTGGGGGGCCGAGGCACAGATACGCAGTATTTT.

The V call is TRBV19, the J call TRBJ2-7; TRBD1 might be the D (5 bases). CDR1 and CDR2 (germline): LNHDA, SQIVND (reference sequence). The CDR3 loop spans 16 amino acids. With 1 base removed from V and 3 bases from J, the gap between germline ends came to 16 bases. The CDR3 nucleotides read TGTGCCAGTAGTATAGGGGGTGACAGACCTTACTACGAGCAGTACTTC. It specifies CASSIGGDRPYYEQYF.

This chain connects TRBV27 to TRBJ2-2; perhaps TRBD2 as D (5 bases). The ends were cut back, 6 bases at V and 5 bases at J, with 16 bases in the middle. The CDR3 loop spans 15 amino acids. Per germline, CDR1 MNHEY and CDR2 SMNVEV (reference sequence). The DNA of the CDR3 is TGTGCCAGCAGCGTCACGGGGTTCGTGACCGGGGAGCTGTTTTTT. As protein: CASSVTGFVTGELFF.

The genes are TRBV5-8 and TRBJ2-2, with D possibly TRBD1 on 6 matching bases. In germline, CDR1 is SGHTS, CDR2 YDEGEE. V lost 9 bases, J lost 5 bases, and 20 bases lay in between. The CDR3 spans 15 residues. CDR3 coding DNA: TGTGCCATTAAGTACGACAGGTATTTGACCGGGGAGCTGTTTTTT. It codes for CAIKYDRYLTGELFF.

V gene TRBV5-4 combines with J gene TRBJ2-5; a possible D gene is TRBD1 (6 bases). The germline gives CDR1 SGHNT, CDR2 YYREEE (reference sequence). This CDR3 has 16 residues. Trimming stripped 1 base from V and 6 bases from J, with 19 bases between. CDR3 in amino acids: CASSLFSSRGYKTQYF. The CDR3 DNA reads TGTGCCAGCAGCTTGTTTTCCTCCAGGGGATACAAGACCCAGTACTTC.

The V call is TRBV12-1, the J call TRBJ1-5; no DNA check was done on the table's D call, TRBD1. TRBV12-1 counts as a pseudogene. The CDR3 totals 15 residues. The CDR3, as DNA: TGTGCCAGCAGCTTCTGCAGAGGGGGAGACCAGCCCCAGCATTTT. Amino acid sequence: CASSFCRGGDQPQHF.

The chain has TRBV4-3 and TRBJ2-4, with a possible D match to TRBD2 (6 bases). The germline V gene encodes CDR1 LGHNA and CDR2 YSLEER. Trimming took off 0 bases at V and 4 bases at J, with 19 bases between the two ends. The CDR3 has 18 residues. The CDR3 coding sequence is TGCGCCAGCAGCCAAGAGACGGAGGGGATCAGGGAGAAAAACATTCAGTACTTC. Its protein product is CASSQETEGIREKNIQYF.

CDR3: CASSARALRGNTEAFF. The CDR3 coding sequence is TGTGCCAGCAGTGCTCGGGCCCTAAGGGGGAACACTGAAGCTTTCTTT. The chain links TRBV6-1 to TRBJ1-1; maybe TRBD1 (5 bases). Trimming took 4 bases from V and 1 from J, leaving 16 bases between them. Germline V gives CDR1 MNHNS, CDR2 SASEGT. The CDR3 contains 16 residues.

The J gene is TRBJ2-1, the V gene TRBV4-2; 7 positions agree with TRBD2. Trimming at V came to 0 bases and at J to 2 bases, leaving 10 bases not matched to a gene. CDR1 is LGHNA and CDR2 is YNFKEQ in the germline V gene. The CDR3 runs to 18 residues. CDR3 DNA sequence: TGTGCCAGCAGCCAAGAAACCGGACTAGTAGTTGCCTACAATGAGCAGTTCTTC. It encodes CASSQETGLVVAYNEQFF.

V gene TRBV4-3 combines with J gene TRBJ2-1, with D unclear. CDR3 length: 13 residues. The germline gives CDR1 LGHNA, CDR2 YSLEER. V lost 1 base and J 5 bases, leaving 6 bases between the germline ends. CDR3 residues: CASSQVDNNEQFF. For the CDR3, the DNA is TGCGCCAGCAGCCAAGTCGACAACAATGAGCAGTTCTTC.

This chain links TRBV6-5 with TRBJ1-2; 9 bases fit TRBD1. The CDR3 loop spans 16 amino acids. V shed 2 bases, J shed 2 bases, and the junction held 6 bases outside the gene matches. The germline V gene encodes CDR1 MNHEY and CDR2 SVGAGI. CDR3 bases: TGTGCCAGCAGTTACGACAGGGGGTTAGCAAACTATGGCTACACCTTC. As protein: CASSYDRGLANYGYTF.

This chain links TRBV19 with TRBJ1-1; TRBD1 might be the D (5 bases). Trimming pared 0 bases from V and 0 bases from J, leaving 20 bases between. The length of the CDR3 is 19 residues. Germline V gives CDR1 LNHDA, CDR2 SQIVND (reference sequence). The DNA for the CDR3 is TGTGCCAGTAGTATAGATGCGACCCACGACAGTTTCCTGAACACTGAAGCTTTCTTT. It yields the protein CASSIDATHDSFLNTEAFF. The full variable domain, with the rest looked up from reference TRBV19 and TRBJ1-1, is DGGITQSPKYLFRKEGQNVTLSCEQNLNHDAMYWYRQDPGQGLRLIYYSQIVNDFQKGDIAEGYSVSREKKESFPLTVTSAQKNPTAFYLCASSIDATHDSFLNTEAFFGQGTRLTVV.

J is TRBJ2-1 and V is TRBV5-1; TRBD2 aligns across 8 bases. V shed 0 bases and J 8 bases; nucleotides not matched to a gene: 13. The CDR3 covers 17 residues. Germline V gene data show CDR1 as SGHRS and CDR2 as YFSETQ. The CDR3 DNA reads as TGCGCCAGCAGCTTGGTACGCGGGGGGACTACTGGAGATGAGCAGTTCTTC. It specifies CASSLVRGGTTGDEQFF.

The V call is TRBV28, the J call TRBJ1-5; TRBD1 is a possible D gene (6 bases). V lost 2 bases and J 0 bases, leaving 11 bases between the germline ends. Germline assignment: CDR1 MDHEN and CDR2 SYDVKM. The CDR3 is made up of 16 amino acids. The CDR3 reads CASSLTWDISNQPQHF. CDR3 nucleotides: TGTGCCAGCAGTTTAACCTGGGACATTAGCAATCAGCCCCAGCATTTT.

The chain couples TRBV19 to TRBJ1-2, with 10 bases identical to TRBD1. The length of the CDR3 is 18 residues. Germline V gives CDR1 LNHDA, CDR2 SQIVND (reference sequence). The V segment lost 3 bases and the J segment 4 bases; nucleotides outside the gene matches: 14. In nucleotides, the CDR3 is TGTGCCAGTAGTATTTCGGGACAGGGGAGTGCACCGGGCTATGGCTACACCTTC. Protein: CASSISGQGSAPGYGYTF. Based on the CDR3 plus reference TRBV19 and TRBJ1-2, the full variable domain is DGGITQSPKYLFRKEGQNVTLSCEQNLNHDAMYWYRQDPGQGLRLIYYSQIVNDFQKGDIAEGYSVSREKKESFPLTVTSAQKNPTAFYLCASSISGQGSAPGYGYTFGSGTRLTVV.

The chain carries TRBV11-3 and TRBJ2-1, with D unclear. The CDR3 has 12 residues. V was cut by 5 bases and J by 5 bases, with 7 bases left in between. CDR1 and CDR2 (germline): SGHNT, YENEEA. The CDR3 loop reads CASSRLNNEQFF. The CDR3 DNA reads TGTGCCAGCAGCCGATTAAACAATGAGCAGTTCTTC.

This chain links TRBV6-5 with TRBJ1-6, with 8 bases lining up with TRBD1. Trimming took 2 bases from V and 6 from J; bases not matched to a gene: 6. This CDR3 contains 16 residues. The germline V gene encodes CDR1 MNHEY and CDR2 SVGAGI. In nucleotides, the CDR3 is TGTGCCAGCAGTTACCGGGACAGGTCCGCTAATTCACCCCTCCACTTT. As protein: CASSYRDRSANSPLHF.

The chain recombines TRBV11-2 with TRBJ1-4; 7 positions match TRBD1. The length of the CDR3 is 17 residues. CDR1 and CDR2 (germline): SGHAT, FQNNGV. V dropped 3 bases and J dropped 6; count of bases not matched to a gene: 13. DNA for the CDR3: TGTGCCAGCAGCTTGGGGGGGACAGTGGGCGGGTATGAAAAACTGTTTTTT. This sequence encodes CASSLGGTVGGYEKLFF.